The 11 T cell receptor beta chains below were found in one sample sequenced in a study of shared clonotypes between healthy human individuals. Method: immunoSEQ multiplex PCR; TCRdb's copy keeps in-frame clones and lacks some. The sample has 2 million to 2.5 million clones; over 90% are singletons. Sequenced: naive CD4+ T cells from PBMCs. Described subset: CD45RA+ positively selected. The receptor set was obtained from a man aged 18 to 29 in good health. Some clones in this sample may be carry-over from other donors' samples.

CDR3 loop: CASSLALLQGYEQYF. The CDR3 DNA reads as TGTGCCAGCAGCTTAGCACTACTACAGGGTTACGAGCAGTACTTC. The chain is built from TRBV11-1 and TRBJ2-7, with a tentative D call TRBD1 (6 bases). Germline CDR1 SGHAT, CDR2 FQDESV (reference sequence). The V gene lost 0 bases and the J gene lost 4 bases, with 13 bases spanning the gap. This CDR3 has 15 amino acids.

This clone showed up just once. The V and J genes are TRBV7-2 and TRBJ2-2; the D gene could be TRBD1 or TRBD2 (6 bases each). Germline CDR1 and CDR2: SGHTA and FQGNSA. Trimming cost V 5 bases and J 3 bases, with 25 bases left between them. The CDR3 length is 19 residues. CDR3: CASSPNRLASKGDTGELFF. As DNA, the CDR3 is TGTGCCAGCAGCCCCAATCGGCTAGCGTCCAAGGGGGACACCGGGGAGCTGTTTTTT.

Notes on this clone: The same CDR3 also results from other DNA sequences found in this sample. The gene calls are TRBV6-5 and TRBJ1-1, with D unclear. The CDR3 has 11 amino acids. V was trimmed by 2 bases and J by 6 bases, leaving 4 bases between them. CDR1 is MNHEY, CDR2 SVGAGI, per germline. The CDR3: CASSYGPEAFF. The DNA of the CDR3 is TGTGCCAGCAGTTACGGCCCTGAAGCTTTCTTT.

The chain is built from TRBV18 and TRBJ2-7; D gene ambiguous. This CDR3 is built from 15 residues. CDR1 and CDR2 (germline): KGHSH, LQKENI. Trimming left V 3 bases short and J 0 bases short, with 12 bases between. CDR3 protein: CASSPRQSLSYEQYF. Written as DNA, the CDR3 is TGTGCCAGCTCACCGCGCCAGTCCCTCTCCTACGAGCAGTACTTC.

This chain uses TRBV4-1 with TRBJ2-3, with D maybe TRBD2 (6 bases). Trimming shortened V by 4 bases and J by 2 bases, and 16 bases separated the two germline ends. Germline loops: CDR1 MGHRA, CDR2 YSYEKL. The CDR3 covers 16 residues. CDR3 nucleotide sequence: TGCGCCAGCAGCCGCCTCGCTAGCGCGCCCACAGATACGCAGTATTTT. Translating it yields CASSRLASAPTDTQYF.

The V and J genes are TRBV7-3 and TRBJ2-4; D possibly corresponds to TRBD2 (5 bases). This CDR3 is built from 13 residues. CDR1 SGHTA and CDR2 FQGTGA come from the germline V gene. V lost 2 bases and J 8 bases, leaving 10 bases between the germline ends. The DNA of the CDR3 is TGTGCCAGCAGCTTACGACCCGGGGACATTCAGTACTTC. Residues: CASSLRPGDIQYF.

V and J are TRBV7-9 and TRBJ1-5; possibly TRBD1 for D (5 bases). Germline-derived CDR1 and CDR2 are SEHNR and FQNEAQ (reference sequence). CDR3 size: 13 residues. The V gene lost 5 bases and the J gene lost 9 bases, with 14 bases spanning the gap. This CDR3 reads CASSRDDFPPQHF. DNA of the CDR3: TGTGCCAGCAGCAGGGACGATTTTCCGCCCCAGCATTTT.

The rearrangement joins TRBV27 to TRBJ1-1, with a tentative D call TRBD1 (6 bases). V was clipped by 5 bases and J by 2 bases, with 18 bases between them. The germline V gene has CDR1 MNHEY and CDR2 SMNVEV (reference sequence). This CDR3 contains 16 residues. The CDR3 region has the DNA TGTGCCAGCAGTCCCCTAGGGGGAGGGGATAACACTGAAGCTTTCTTT. It specifies CASSPLGGGDNTEAFF.

The chain carries TRBV5-1 and TRBJ2-1, with 11 nucleotides matching TRBD2. This CDR3 contains 15 residues. Looked up from germline, CDR1 is SGHRS and CDR2 is YFSETQ. With 7 bases clipped from V and 5 bases from J, the junction kept 8 bases outside the gene matches. CDR3 region: CASHTGTSGHNEQFF. In nucleotides, the CDR3 is TGCGCCAGCCACACCGGGACTAGCGGTCACAATGAGCAGTTCTTC.

The V gene is TRBV5-1, the J gene TRBJ2-5, with a weak D call TRBD2 (5 bases). V was cut by 4 bases and J by 6 bases, with 13 bases left in between. Germline V lookup: CDR1 SGHRS, CDR2 YFSETQ. This CDR3 contains 13 residues. The CDR3 coding sequence is TGCGCCAGCAGCACAATGACTACGCAGACCCAGTACTTC. This gives the protein CASSTMTTQTQYF.

The chain links TRBV5-4 to TRBJ2-1; D is unclear. This CDR3 has 12 amino acids. CDR1 SGHNT and CDR2 YYREEE come from the germline V gene (reference sequence). V gave up 1 base and J gave up 13 bases, with 12 bases separating them. For the CDR3, the DNA is TGTGCCAGCAGCTTGTTCCCGGACGGACAGTTCTTC. Translated: CASSLFPDGQFF.